One and the same sample provided the 29 T cell receptor beta chains below, sequenced in a study of blood T cell repertoires in COVID-19. Libraries were prepared by immunoSEQ multiplex PCR; TCRdb keeps only in-frame clonotypes and omits some of them. The sample carries under 300,000 clones, around 91% recorded once. The sample taken for sequencing was peripheral blood. These TCRs come from an older woman with COVID-19, enrolled during active disease.

This clone occurred a few times. This chain connects TRBV6-1 to TRBJ2-3; 9 nucleotides match TRBD2. Germline V lookup: CDR1 MNHNS, CDR2 SASEGT. The V gene end was trimmed by 1 base and the J gene end by 0 bases; junction bases not matched to a gene: 2. The CDR3 spans 16 residues. The CDR3: CASSEGAGGSTDTQYF. The CDR3 DNA is TGTGCCAGCAGTGAAGGAGCGGGGGGAAGCACAGATACGCAGTATTTT.

This clone was seen only once. This chain links TRBV4-1 with TRBJ2-7, with D uncertain. There are 13 residues in the CDR3. Per the germline V gene, CDR1 is MGHRA and CDR2 is YSYEKL. V was shortened by 6 bases and J by 9 bases, with 18 bases between the two germline ends. The CDR3 protein is CASSHGSPSGQYF. CDR3 nucleotides: TGCGCCAGCAGTCACGGATCCCCCTCGGGGCAGTACTTC.

This rearrangement joins TRBV9 to TRBJ1-1, with D unclear. The V end lost 3 bases, the J end lost 4 bases, and 10 bases lay between the germline ends. From germline, CDR1 is SGDLS and CDR2 YYNGEE. The CDR3 contains 13 residues. CDR3 loop: CASSEVLPTEAFF. DNA of the CDR3: TGTGCCAGCAGCGAAGTACTTCCCACTGAAGCTTTCTTT. The full variable domain, with the rest looked up from reference TRBV9 and TRBJ1-1, is DSGVTQTPKHLITATGQRVTLRCSPRSGDLSVYWYQQSLDQGLQFLIQYYNGEERAKGNILERFSAQQFPDLHSELNLSSLELGDSALYFCASSEVLPTEAFFGQGTRLTVV.

This rearrangement joins TRBV10-3 to TRBJ1-5; D is perhaps TRBD1 (5 bases). Germline CDR1 is ENHRY and CDR2 is SYGVKD. Trimming took 0 bases from V and 6 from J, leaving 12 bases between them. CDR3 length: 15 amino acids. The CDR3 coding sequence is TGTGCCATCAGTGAGTCGGGAAGGGGAGGTCAGCCCCAGCATTTT. It encodes CAISESGRGGQPQHF.

The chain combines TRBV7-9 with TRBJ1-2; TRBD1 agrees at 8 bases. CDR3 length: 15 amino acids. J was trimmed by 3 bases and V by 5 bases; bases with no gene match: 8. From germline, CDR1 is SEHNR and CDR2 FQNEAQ (reference sequence). The CDR3 region is CASSITGGVDYGYTF. The CDR3 coding sequence is TGTGCCAGCAGCATCACAGGGGGTGTTGACTATGGCTACACCTTC.

The chain carries TRBV13 and TRBJ1-1; no clear D. The V end lost 1 base, the J end lost 6 bases, and 12 bases lay between the germline ends. This CDR3 comprises 14 residues. In germline, CDR1 is PRHDT, CDR2 FYEKMQ (reference sequence). The CDR3 bases are TGTGCCAGCAGCTTAGTGCCGGGTGGTCCTGAAGCTTTCTTT. Translating gives CASSLVPGGPEAFF. Complete variable domain (other parts from reference TRBV13 and TRBJ1-1): AAGVIQSPRHLIKEKRETATLKCYPIPRHDTVYWYQQGPGQDPQFLISFYEKMQSDKGSIPDRFSAQQFSDYHSELNMSSLELGDSALYFCASSLVPGGPEAFFGQGTRLTVV.

The chain employs TRBV7-2 and TRBJ1-5, with D perhaps TRBD1 (5 bases). V lost 1 base to trimming and J lost 8 bases, with 15 bases between them. Germline CDR1 is SGHTA and CDR2 is FQGNSA. The CDR3 contains 15 residues. In DNA, the CDR3 is TGTGCCAGCAGCTTAGGAGTAGGAGGGACGGAGCCCCAGCATTTT. Protein sequence: CASSLGVGGTEPQHF. Full variable domain (missing parts from reference TRBV7-2 and TRBJ1-5): GAGVSQSPSNKVTEKGKDVELRCDPISGHTALYWYRQSLGQGLEFLIYFQGNSAPDKSGLPSDRFSAERTGGSVSTLTIQRTQQEDSAVYLCASSLGVGGTEPQHFGDGTRLSIL.

The J gene is TRBJ1-2, the V gene TRBV29-1, with D possibly TRBD1 on 6 matching bases. Trimming removed 6 bases from V and 8 bases from J, with 25 bases in between. The CDR3 covers 15 residues. The V gene's germline CDR1 is SQVTM and CDR2 ANQGSEA. The DNA of the CDR3 is TGCAGCGTAAGCGACCGGGACACCCCAAGGGGGGGCTACACCTTC. Its protein product is CSVSDRDTPRGGYTF.

The chain links TRBV5-4 to TRBJ1-2; D is perhaps TRBD1 (6 bases). The CDR3 is 15 residues long. Germline loops: CDR1 SGHNT, CDR2 YYREEE (reference sequence). V was clipped by 1 base and J by 7 bases, with 17 bases between them. CDR3 DNA sequence: TGTGCCAGCAGCTTGAATTGGGACAAGGCAGGTGGCTACACCTTC. Residues: CASSLNWDKAGGYTF.

The chain recombines TRBV19 with TRBJ1-4; 8 bases map to TRBD1. The V segment lost 4 bases and the J segment 8 bases; nucleotides outside the gene matches: 6. The CDR3 is made up of 14 amino acids. The germline gives CDR1 LNHDA, CDR2 SQIVND (reference sequence). The DNA of the CDR3 is TGTGCCAGTAGTAAACAGGGGGTAGGAGAAAAACTGTTTTTT. It encodes CASSKQGVGEKLFF.

The V gene is TRBV25-1, the J gene TRBJ1-1, with D tentatively TRBD1 (6 bases). This CDR3 has 15 amino acids. The germline V gene encodes CDR1 MGHDK and CDR2 SYGVNS. V gave up 5 bases and J gave up 4 bases, with 17 bases separating them. The CDR3 DNA reads as TGTGCCAGCAGTCAGACAGGTGGGTTGGGCACTGAAGCTTTCTTT. This encodes CASSQTGGLGTEAFF.

This chain uses TRBV5-1 with TRBJ1-1; D remains unclear. The CDR3 is 13 amino acids. Trimming removed 4 bases from V and 0 bases from J, with 7 bases in between. Germline CDR1 is SGHRS and CDR2 is YFSETQ. The CDR3 protein is CASSVGVNTEAFF. CDR3 coding DNA: TGCGCCAGCAGCGTGGGCGTGAACACTGAAGCTTTCTTT.

The rearrangement links TRBV7-2 to TRBJ2-1; D possibly corresponds to TRBD2 (5 bases). V lost 5 bases, J lost 4 bases, and 9 bases lay in between. Germline V gene data show CDR1 as SGHTA and CDR2 as FQGNSA. The CDR3 spans 13 residues. In DNA, the CDR3 is TGTGCCAGCAGCCCGACTACTTACAATGAGCAGTTCTTC. Residues: CASSPTTYNEQFF.

This chain joins TRBV18 and TRBJ1-1; 8 bases are a match to TRBD1. Germline V gene sequence: CDR1 KGHSH, CDR2 LQKENI. J was trimmed by 4 bases and V by 5 bases; bases with no gene match: 9. This CDR3 contains 15 residues. CDR3 sequence: CASSLSGGRSTEAFF. CDR3 DNA sequence: TGTGCCAGCTCATTATCAGGGGGCCGTAGCACTGAAGCTTTCTTT.

V gene TRBV9 combines with J gene TRBJ1-4, with TRBD1 matching 9 bases. The length of the CDR3 is 14 residues. Trimming took 1 base from V and 7 from J; bases not matched to a gene: 2. Per germline, CDR1 SGDLS and CDR2 YYNGEE. CDR3 sequence: CASSVTGGFEKLFF. As DNA, the CDR3 is TGTGCCAGCAGCGTAACAGGGGGCTTTGAAAAACTGTTTTTT.

The chain recombines TRBV19 with TRBJ1-2, with a weak D call TRBD1 (6 bases). This CDR3 comprises 13 residues. The V and J ends lost 7 bases and 6 bases respectively, with 15 bases between them. Germline lookup yields CDR1 LNHDA and CDR2 SQIVND (reference sequence). Here the CDR3 DNA reads TGTGCCAGTATCGGCAGGGGTTCGGATGGCTACACCTTC. Translation: CASIGRGSDGYTF.

The V and J genes are TRBV4-3 and TRBJ2-1, with 8 bases matching TRBD1. CDR3 length equals 16 residues. Germline CDR1 is LGHNA and CDR2 is YSLEER. The V and J ends lost 0 bases and 7 bases, in that order; junction bases with no gene match: 8. This chain's CDR3 is CASSQDLRTGWNEQFF. The CDR3 nucleotides are TGCGCCAGCAGCCAAGATCTTCGGACAGGGTGGAATGAGCAGTTCTTC.

This chain uses TRBV28 with TRBJ1-2; tentative D call: TRBD1 (5 bases). The ends were cut back, 6 bases at V and 7 bases at J, with 18 bases in the middle. This CDR3 is 14 amino acids long. Germline CDR1 reads MDHEN; CDR2 reads SYDVKM. The CDR3 nucleotides read TGTGCCAGCAGCCCCCTCTTAGGGGCGCGTGGCTACACCTTC. This sequence encodes CASSPLLGARGYTF.

V gene TRBV10-3 combines with J gene TRBJ1-2, with D possibly being TRBD1 (6 bases). This CDR3 is built from 15 residues. Germline CDR1 ENHRY, CDR2 SYGVKD. The V end lost 3 bases, the J end lost 5 bases, and 16 bases lay between the germline ends. This CDR3 reads CAISDSGVKTYGYTF. In DNA form, the CDR3 reads TGTGCCATCAGTGATTCAGGGGTTAAAACTTATGGCTACACCTTC.

The genes are TRBV5-1 and TRBJ1-5, with 9 bases that match TRBD1. This CDR3 has 15 residues. Germline CDR1 reads SGHRS; CDR2 reads YFSETQ. The J segment lost 4 bases and the V segment lost 3 bases, leaving 5 bases of the junction unmatched. The CDR3 DNA is TGCGCCAGCAGCTCGACAGGGGGTGCTAATCAGCCCCAGCATTTT. Its protein is CASSSTGGANQPQHF.

The genes are TRBV28 and TRBJ1-2; D might be TRBD1 (6 bases). This CDR3 is built from 11 residues. Germline values: CDR1 MDHEN, CDR2 SYDVKM. Trimming stripped 10 bases from V and 8 bases from J, with 14 bases between. The CDR3 region has the DNA TGTGCCACCCAGGGGTTTCGAGGCTACACCTTC. It is translated as CATQGFRGYTF.

The chain recombines TRBV21-1 with TRBJ2-1; TRBD1 is the table's D call and was not checked against the DNA. TRBV21-1 is an annotated pseudogene. There are 16 residues in the CDR3. CDR3 sequence reads: CASSKKDRDSYNEQFF. DNA for the CDR3: TGTGCCAGCAGCAAAAAAGACAGGGACTCCTACAATGAGCAGTTCTTC.

This chain uses TRBV11-2 with TRBJ1-2; maybe TRBD1 (5 bases). V was clipped by 5 bases and J by 5 bases, with 15 bases between them. From germline, CDR1 is SGHAT and CDR2 FQNNGV. The CDR3 has 14 residues. The CDR3 DNA sequence: TGTGCCAGCAGCGATCGACAGCTTAATTATGGCTACACCTTC. Protein: CASSDRQLNYGYTF.

The sample holds a few counts of this clone. The chain has TRBV6-5 and TRBJ1-2; 7 bases match TRBD1. The CDR3 runs to 15 residues. Looked up from germline, CDR1 is MNHEY and CDR2 is SVGAGI. Losses at the gene ends were 5 bases for V and 2 bases for J; bases not matched to a gene: 8. Written as DNA, the CDR3 is TGTGCCAGCAGTAGCCAGGGGGGATGGAACTATGGCTACACCTTC. Encoded protein: CASSSQGGWNYGYTF.

The CDR3 region has the DNA TGCGCCAGCAGCCGGTCAGGGAGGGAGTATGGCTACACCTTC. Its translation: CASSRSGREYGYTF. The rearrangement uses TRBV4-1 and TRBJ1-2; D is perhaps TRBD1 (5 bases). V was cut by 4 bases and J by 5 bases, with 14 bases left in between. The CDR3 has 14 residues. Germline V gives CDR1 MGHRA, CDR2 YSYEKL.

This rearrangement joins TRBV10-2 to TRBJ1-2; 8 nucleotides align to TRBD1. The CDR3 has 13 residues. The V segment lost 4 bases and the J segment 4 bases; nucleotides outside the gene matches: 2. Germline CDR1 WSHSY, CDR2 SAAADI. The CDR3 region has the DNA TGCGCCAGCAGTGCACAGGGGGTCTATGGCTACACCTTC. Residues: CASSAQGVYGYTF.

V is TRBV4-3 and J is TRBJ2-1; TRBD2 is a possible D gene (5 bases). The V end lost 4 bases, the J end lost 8 bases, and 21 bases lay between the germline ends. This CDR3 is built from 16 residues. Germline V gene sequence: CDR1 LGHNA, CDR2 YSLEER. CDR3 in DNA: TGCGCCAGCAGCCCGGGTGGGAGTACTAGTTCCGATGAGCAGTTCTTC. Encoded protein: CASSPGGSTSSDEQFF.

The rearrangement links TRBV9 to TRBJ2-3, with D unclear. The CDR3 has 14 residues. Germline V lookup: CDR1 SGDLS, CDR2 YYNGEE. V was clipped by 0 bases and J by 1 base, with 6 bases between them. The CDR3 region has the DNA TGTGCCAGCAGCGTAGTTGGAGGCACAGATACGCAGTATTTT. This gives the protein CASSVVGGTDTQYF.

The chain carries TRBV9 and TRBJ1-2, with TRBD1 as a possible D gene (5 bases). The germline V gene encodes CDR1 SGDLS and CDR2 YYNGEE. V was trimmed by 5 bases and J by 8 bases, leaving 22 bases between them. The CDR3 is 15 residues long. The CDR3 region is CASRLLDSSLEGYTF. The CDR3 DNA reads TGTGCCAGCAGGCTGTTAGACAGCTCCTTAGAGGGCTACACCTTC.